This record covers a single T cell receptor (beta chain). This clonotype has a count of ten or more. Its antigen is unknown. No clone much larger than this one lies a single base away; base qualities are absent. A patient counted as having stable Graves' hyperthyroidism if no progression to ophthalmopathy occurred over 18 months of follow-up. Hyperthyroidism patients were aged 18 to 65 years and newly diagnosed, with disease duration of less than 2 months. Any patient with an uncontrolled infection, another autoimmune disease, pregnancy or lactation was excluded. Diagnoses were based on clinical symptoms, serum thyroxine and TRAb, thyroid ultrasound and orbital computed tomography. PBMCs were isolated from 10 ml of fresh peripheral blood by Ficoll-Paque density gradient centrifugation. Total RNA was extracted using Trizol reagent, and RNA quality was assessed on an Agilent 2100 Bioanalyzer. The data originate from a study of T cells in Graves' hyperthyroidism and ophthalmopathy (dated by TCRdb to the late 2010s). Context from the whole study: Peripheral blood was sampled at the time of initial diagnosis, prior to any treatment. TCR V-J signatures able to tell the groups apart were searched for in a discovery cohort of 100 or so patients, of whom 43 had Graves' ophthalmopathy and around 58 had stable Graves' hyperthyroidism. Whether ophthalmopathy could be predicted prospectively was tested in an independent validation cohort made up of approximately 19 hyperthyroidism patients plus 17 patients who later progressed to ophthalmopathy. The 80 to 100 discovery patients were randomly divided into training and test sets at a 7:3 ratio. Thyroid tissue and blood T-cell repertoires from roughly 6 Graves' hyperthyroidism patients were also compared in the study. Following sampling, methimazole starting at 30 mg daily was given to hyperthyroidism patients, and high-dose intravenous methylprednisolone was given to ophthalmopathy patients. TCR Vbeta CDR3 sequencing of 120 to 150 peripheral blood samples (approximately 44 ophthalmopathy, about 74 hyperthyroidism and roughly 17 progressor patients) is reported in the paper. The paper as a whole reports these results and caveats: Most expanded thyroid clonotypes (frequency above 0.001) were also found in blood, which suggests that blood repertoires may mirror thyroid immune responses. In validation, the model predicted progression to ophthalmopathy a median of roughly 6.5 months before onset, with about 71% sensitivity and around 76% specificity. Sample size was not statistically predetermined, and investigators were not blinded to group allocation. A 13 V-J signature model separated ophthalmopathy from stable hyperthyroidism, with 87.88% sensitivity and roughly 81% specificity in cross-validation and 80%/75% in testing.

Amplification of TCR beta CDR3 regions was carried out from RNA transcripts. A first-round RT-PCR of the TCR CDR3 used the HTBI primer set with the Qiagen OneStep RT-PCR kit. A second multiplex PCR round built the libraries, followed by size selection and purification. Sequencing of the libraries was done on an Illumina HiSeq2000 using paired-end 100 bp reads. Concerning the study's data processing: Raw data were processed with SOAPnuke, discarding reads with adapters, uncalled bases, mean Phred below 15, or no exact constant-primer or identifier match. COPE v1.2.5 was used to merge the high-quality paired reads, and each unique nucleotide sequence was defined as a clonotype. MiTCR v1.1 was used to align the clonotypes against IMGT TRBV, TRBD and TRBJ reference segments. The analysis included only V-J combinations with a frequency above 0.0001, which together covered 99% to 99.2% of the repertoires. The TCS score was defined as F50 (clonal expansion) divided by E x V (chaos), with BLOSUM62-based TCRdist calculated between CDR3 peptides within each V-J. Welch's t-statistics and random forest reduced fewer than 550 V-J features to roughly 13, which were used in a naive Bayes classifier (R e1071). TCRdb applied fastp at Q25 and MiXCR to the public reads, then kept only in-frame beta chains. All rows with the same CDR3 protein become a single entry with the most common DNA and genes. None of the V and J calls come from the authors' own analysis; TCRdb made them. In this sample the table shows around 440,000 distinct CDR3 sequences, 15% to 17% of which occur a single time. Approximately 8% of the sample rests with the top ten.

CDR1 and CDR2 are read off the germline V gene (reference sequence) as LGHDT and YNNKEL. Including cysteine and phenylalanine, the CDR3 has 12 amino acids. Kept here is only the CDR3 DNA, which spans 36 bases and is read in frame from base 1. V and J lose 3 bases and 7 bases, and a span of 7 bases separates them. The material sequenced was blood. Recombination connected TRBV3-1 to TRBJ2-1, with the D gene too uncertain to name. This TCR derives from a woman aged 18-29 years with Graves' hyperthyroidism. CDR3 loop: CASSQAENEQFF. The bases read TGTGCCAGCAGCCAGGCGGAAAATGAGCAGTTCTTC.